Listed below are T cell receptor beta chains from one sample, sequenced in a study of T cell responses to AZD1222 COVID-19 vaccine. Some clones are missing from TCRdb's copy, which holds only in-frame ones; the method was immunoSEQ multiplex PCR. The table has over 110,000 clones, roughly 90% seen once. Sample: peripheral blood, taken on day 0 of AZD1222 vaccination. Receptors were obtained from an adult in good health. CDR3s include the opening cysteine and the closing phenylalanine or tryptophan. The D gene is left open where the match is weak. The size field is filled for only some rows; it gives once, few, many or a size class.

len: 15
abundance: few
v_gene: TRBV3-1/TRBV3-2
j_gene: TRBJ2-3
d_gene: TRBD2
CDR3nt: TGTGCCAGCAGCCCTAGCGGGAGGGGCACAGATACGCAGTATTTT
CDR3aa: CASSPSGRGTDTQYF

len: 14
abundance: .
v_gene: TRBV27
j_gene: TRBJ2-1
d_gene: .
CDR3nt: TGTGCCAGCAGCCAGGGGAGGGTTAACAATGAGCAGTTCTTC
CDR3aa: CASSQGRVNNEQFF

len: 13
abundance: .
v_gene: TRBV2
j_gene: TRBJ1-2
d_gene: .
CDR3nt: TGTGCCAGCAGTGAAGTAGGGGACTATGGCTACACCTTC
CDR3aa: CASSEVGDYGYTF

len: 12
abundance: .
v_gene: TRBV10-2
j_gene: TRBJ2-1
d_gene: .
CDR3nt: TGCGCCAGCAGTGAGACTTATAATGAGCAGTTCTTC
CDR3aa: CASSETYNEQFF

len: 15
abundance: .
v_gene: TRBV7-3
j_gene: TRBJ2-5
d_gene: .
CDR3nt: TGTGCCAGCAGCTTACAGGGCGTGGCGGGAGAGACCCAGTACTTC
CDR3aa: CASSLQGVAGETQYF

len: 12
abundance: once
v_gene: TRBV5-1
j_gene: TRBJ2-7
d_gene: .
CDR3nt: TGCGCCAGCAGCTTGGACTTGTACGAGCAGTACTTC
CDR3aa: CASSLDLYEQYF

len: 14
abundance: .
v_gene: TRBV10-3
j_gene: TRBJ1-1
d_gene: .
CDR3nt: TGTGCCATCAGTGGGGTATCGGGCCCGGGTGAAGCTTTCTTT
CDR3aa: CAISGVSGPGEAFF

len: 15
abundance: .
v_gene: TRBV5-1
j_gene: TRBJ2-1
d_gene: TRBD1
CDR3nt: TGCGCCAGCAGCCAGGACAGGGTTCTTTGGAATGAGCAGTTCTTC
CDR3aa: CASSQDRVLWNEQFF

len: 12
abundance: .
v_gene: TRBV2
j_gene: TRBJ1-1
d_gene: .
CDR3nt: TGTGCCAGCAGTGTACAGTTAACCGAAGCTTTCTTT
CDR3aa: CASSVQLTEAFF

len: 16
abundance: .
v_gene: TRBV7-8
j_gene: TRBJ1-4
d_gene: .
CDR3nt: TGTGCCAGCAGCTTGTCCCGAGTTTCAACTAATGAAAAACTGTTTTTT
CDR3aa: CASSLSRVSTNEKLFF

len: 14
abundance: once
v_gene: TRBV9
j_gene: TRBJ1-1
d_gene: TRBD1
CDR3nt: TGTGCCAGCAGCGTAGGGACAGGGCCCACTGAAGCTTTCTTT
CDR3aa: CASSVGTGPTEAFF

len: 16
abundance: .
v_gene: TRBV3-1/TRBV3-2
j_gene: TRBJ1-2
d_gene: .
CDR3nt: TGTGCCAGCAGCCAAGAGGGAGGAGGGACTCCCTATGGCTACACCTTC
CDR3aa: CASSQEGGGTPYGYTF

len: 13
abundance: .
v_gene: TRBV19
j_gene: TRBJ2-7
d_gene: .
CDR3nt: TGTGCCAGTAGTATCGGCGGTTCCTACGAGCAGTACTTC
CDR3aa: CASSIGGSYEQYF

len: 13
abundance: .
v_gene: TRBV5-1
j_gene: TRBJ1-2
d_gene: .
CDR3nt: TGCGCCAGCAGCTTGGATGGGGGGTATGGCTACACCTTC
CDR3aa: CASSLDGGYGYTF

len: 15
abundance: .
v_gene: TRBV27
j_gene: TRBJ2-2
d_gene: TRBD2
CDR3nt: TGTGCCAGCAGTTTCTCAGCGGGAGCGGCCGGGGAGCTGTTTTTT
CDR3aa: CASSFSAGAAGELFF

len: 16
abundance: .
v_gene: TRBV10-2
j_gene: TRBJ2-1
d_gene: TRBD2
CDR3nt: TGCGCCAGCAAGGATCTAGCGGGAGATGTGTACAATGAGCAGTTCTTC
CDR3aa: CASKDLAGDVYNEQFF